This T cell receptor beta chain was recorded in a study of blood T cell repertoires in COVID-19. Study at large: Collection of acute and convalescent COVID-19 samples took place in the United States, Italy and Spain. From T cells, B-cell-depleted T cells, or PBMCs came the material, which was cDNA or gDNA.

In the authors' methods: Researchers report that nucleated cell counts were estimated from reference gene primer amplification. Using immunoSEQ multiplex PCR, the repertoire was profiled, and TCRdb retains in-frame clones only, with some absent. The DNA gave D and trimming, while V, J and clone size come from that table. Of 70,000 to 95,000 clones in the sample, over 80% were seen once. Germline CDR1 is LNHDA and CDR2 is SQIVND (reference sequence). The CDR3 is 14 amino acids. V lost 1 base to trimming and J lost 4 bases, with 9 bases between them. The chain links TRBV19 to TRBJ2-3, with TRBD1 as a possible D gene (5 bases). This sequence originates from a woman between 50 and 59 years old in a cohort sampled during active COVID-19. The sample comprised peripheral blood. The CDR3, as DNA: TGTGCCAGTAGTATAGGGGGCAGTCCAGATACGCAGTATTTT. As protein: CASSIGGSPDTQYF.